The rows below give T cell receptor beta chains drawn from one sample of a study of prognosis after radiotherapy for stage I lung cancer. Via MiXCR, TCRdb re-called the multiplex PCR reads, giving one row per CDR3 protein. The sample records over 50,000 distinct CDR3 sequences, roughly 35% being singletons. The sample in question was PBMCs, obtained before or after stereotactic body radiation therapy (not recorded which). Receptor source: a donor over 45 with non-small cell lung cancer. Both conserved end residues are part of each CDR3. D genes are given only for firm matches. Some rows mark clone size as missing; the rest say once, few, many or name a class of expanded clone.

V,size,J,D,DNA,CDR3
TRBV9,.,TRBJ1-3,.,TGTGCCAGCAGCGCGTGGGGGGCCCCTGTAAACACCATATATTTT,CASSAWGAPVNTIYF
TRBV20-1,many,TRBJ2-3,.,TGCAGTGCTAGCTTAAGGGGAGCGGATACGCAGTATTTT,CSASLRGADTQYF
TRBV4-3,many,TRBJ2-1,.,TGCGCCAGCAGCCAAGAGGTGAATCCGGAGCAGTTCTTC,CASSQEVNPEQFF
TRBV3-2,many,TRBJ2-7,.,TGTGCCATATATGCAGCGGTAGGGGAAGGGTGCGAGCAGTACTTC,CAIYAAVGEGCEQYF
TRBV11-2,.,TRBJ1-2,.,TGTGCCAGCAGCTCCACTACCGGGACGGTCTATGGCTACACCTTC,CASSSTTGTVYGYTF
TRBV5-1,many,TRBJ2-1,.,TGCGCCACCACTGAGGGGCCGACCTCTAATGAGCAGTTCTTC,CATTEGPTSNEQFF
TRBV20-1,medium-sized,TRBJ2-1,TRBD2,TGCAGTGCCACGGGGGGTGGTAGCGGGAGTTTCTCCTACAATGAGCAGTTCTTC,CSATGGGSGSFSYNEQFF
TRBV6-4,many,TRBJ1-5,.,TGTGCCAGCAGTATTAGTAGCAATCAGCCCCAGCATTTT,CASSISSNQPQHF
TRBV6-2/TRBV6-3,.,TRBJ2-7,TRBD1,TGTGCCAGCAGTGAATGGGGACAGGGTCTCTACGAGCAGTACTTC,CASSEWGQGLYEQYF
TRBV2,.,TRBJ2-7,.,TGTGCCAGCCAATTTTCCCACGAGCAGTACTTC,CASQFSHEQYF
TRBV7-2,many,TRBJ2-1,.,TGTGCCAGCAGCTTAGGAACAGGGTATCCTGAGCAGTTCTTC,CASSLGTGYPEQFF
TRBV28,many,TRBJ2-7,.,TGTGCCAGCAGCCGACCTTTCACCTACGAGCAGTACTTC,CASSRPFTYEQYF
TRBV6-5,.,TRBJ1-6,.,TGTGCCAGCAGTTCCGGATGGGGGAGCCTGTCCACCTCCTATAATTCACCCCTCCACTTT,CASSSGWGSLSTSYNSPLHF
TRBV29-1,many,TRBJ1-4,TRBD1,TGCAGCGTCATGACAGGGTCTAATGAAAAACTGTTTTTT,CSVMTGSNEKLFF
TRBV5-1,many,TRBJ1-2,.,TGCGCCAGCAGCTGGACCGGGACAACCCGGCGGGGCTACACCTTC,CASSWTGTTRRGYTF
TRBV13,many,TRBJ1-2,.,TGTGCCAGCAGCTTGGGTAGCTCGGGGGGGCACTATGGCTACACCTTC,CASSLGSSGGHYGYTF
TRBV20-1,.,TRBJ2-7,TRBD2,TGCAGTGCCCTGGCCCCCCGGGGACTAGCGGGAGTCGAGCAGTACTTC,CSALAPRGLAGVEQYF
TRBV6-1,.,TRBJ1-6,.,TGCGCCATCACACCCCTACCGCAGTGTGCAGCTGGTTCACCCCTCCACTTT,CAITPLPQCAAGSPLHF
TRBV11-3,medium-sized,TRBJ2-2,TRBD1,TGTGCCAGCAGCACCGACAGGGGGAACACCGGGGAGCTGTTTTTT,CASSTDRGNTGELFF
TRBV5-1,.,TRBJ2-1,TRBD2,TGCGCCAGCAGCCCGTGGACTAGCCGTCAATCGCAGTTCTTC,CASSPWTSRQSQFF
TRBV5-1,once,TRBJ2-7,.,TGCGCCAGCAGCATGGAGGCCGGGGGAACCTACGAGCAGTACTTC,CASSMEAGGTYEQYF
TRBV2,many,TRBJ2-1,.,TGTGCCAGCAGACTTGACAGGAACAATGAGCAGTTCTTC,CASRLDRNNEQFF
TRBV7-2,.,TRBJ2-1,.,TGTGCCAGCAGCCGGACCAGGGGTATCAATGAGCAGTTCTTC,CASSRTRGINEQFF
TRBV7-2,.,TRBJ2-7,TRBD2,TGTGCCAGCAGCTTTACCGGGACTAGCTGGATGGCCTCCCACGAGCAGTACTTC,CASSFTGTSWMASHEQYF
TRBV18,many,TRBJ1-1,.,TGTGCCAGCTCACCAAACCTGGGTGGGGGCACTGAAGCTTTCTTT,CASSPNLGGGTEAFF
TRBV24-1,many,TRBJ2-7,TRBD2,TGTGCCACCAGTGATTCCGGGGGGCGAAGAGTAGCGGGGTACACCTACGAGCAGTACTTC,CATSDSGGRRVAGYTYEQYF
TRBV7-2,many,TRBJ1-2,TRBD1,TGTGCCAGCAGCGTGGACAGGACTGGGGTCTTTGGTCATGGCTACACCTTC,CASSVDRTGVFGHGYTF
TRBV7-9,many,TRBJ1-1,.,TGTGCCAGCAGCCAACCTACAGGGAACACTGAAGCTTTCTTT,CASSQPTGNTEAFF
TRBV27,many,TRBJ1-1,TRBD1,TGTGCCAGCAGTTTCTACAGGGGGCTTGCGAACACTGAAGCTTTCTTT,CASSFYRGLANTEAFF
TRBV2,many,TRBJ1-2,.,TGTGCCAGCAGTCAACCCACCTCCGTCTCCTTGTCGGGTGTGGGCTACACCTTC,CASSQPTSVSLSGVGYTF
TRBV13,.,TRBJ2-3,.,TGTGCCAGCAGTGAGAATTCAGCGGATACGCAGTATTTT,CASSENSADTQYF
TRBV12-3/TRBV12-4,many,TRBJ2-5,.,TGTGCCAGCAGTCCCTCTGGGGGATTAAAAGAGACCCAGTACTTC,CASSPSGGLKETQYF
TRBV12-3/TRBV12-4,many,TRBJ1-2,.,TGTGCCAGCAGTTTAGCGCACGGGGGTGGCTACACCTTC,CASSLAHGGGYTF
TRBV7-8,.,TRBJ2-3,TRBD2,TGTGCCAGCAGCTCTCCCGGGACTAGCGGGATTCGGACAGATACGCAGTATTTT,CASSSPGTSGIRTDTQYF